This T cell receptor beta chain was captured by sequencing in a study of CD8+ T cells in alopecia areata. Study results and limitations: Clonality was higher in lesional than normal scalp, especially in alopecia totalis/universalis.

Sorted out of PBMCs were CD4+ T cells and CD8+ T cells. A word on this clone: The antigen is undetermined.

Sequencing templates came from extracted RNA that was reverse transcribed into cDNA. This table comes from immunoSEQ multiplex PCR, and its TCRdb copy is limited to in-frame clones, with some not included. The sample shows fewer than 70,000 clones, around 47% of them seen only once. CDR1 is MNHEY and CDR2 is SMNVEV in the germline V gene (reference sequence). This CDR3 is built from 13 residues. V lost 2 bases to trimming and J lost 2 bases, with 7 bases between them. The sample consisted of NKG2D-low CD8+ T cells sorted from blood. This sequence was found in a human donor with alopecia areata. The V call is TRBV27, the J call TRBJ2-7; D call uncertain. The CDR3 DNA is TGTGCCAGCAGTTTAAACTGGGCCTACGAGCAGTACTTC. It is translated as CASSLNWAYEQYF.